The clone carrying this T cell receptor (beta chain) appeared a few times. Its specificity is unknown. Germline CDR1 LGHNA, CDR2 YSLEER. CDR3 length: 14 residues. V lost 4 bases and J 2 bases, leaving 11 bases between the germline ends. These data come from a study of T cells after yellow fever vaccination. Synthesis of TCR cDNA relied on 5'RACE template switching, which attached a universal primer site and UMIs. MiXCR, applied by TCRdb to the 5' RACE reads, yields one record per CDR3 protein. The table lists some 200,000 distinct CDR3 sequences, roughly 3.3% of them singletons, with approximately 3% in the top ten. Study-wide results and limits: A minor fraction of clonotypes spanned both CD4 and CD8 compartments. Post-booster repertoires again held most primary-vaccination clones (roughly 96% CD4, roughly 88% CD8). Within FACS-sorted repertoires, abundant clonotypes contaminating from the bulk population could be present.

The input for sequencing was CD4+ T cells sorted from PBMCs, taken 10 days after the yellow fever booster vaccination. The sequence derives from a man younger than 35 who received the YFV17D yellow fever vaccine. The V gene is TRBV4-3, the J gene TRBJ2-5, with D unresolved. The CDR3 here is CASSLETKQETQYF. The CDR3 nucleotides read TGCGCCAGCAGCCTGGAGACAAAACAAGAGACCCAGTACTTC.